This entry is about one T cell receptor (beta chain). No cognate antigen has been identified for it. Per-nucleotide qualities are absent, and no much larger clonotype sits a single base away. V has 7 bases trimmed and J has 7 bases trimmed; junction bases matching no gene number 3. CDR1 and CDR2, per the germline V gene (reference sequence), are LNHDA and SQIVND. The CDR3 starts with the cysteine, ends with the phenylalanine, and has 14 residues. The CDR3 DNA has 42 bases and is translated from base 1. TCRbeta CDR3 regions were amplified from genomic DNA using the immunoSEQ Assay, a bias-controlled multiplex PCR. In the original analysis: Nucleated cell counts per sample were estimated from amplification of reference gene primers within the assay. To quantify the absolute abundance of each unique TCRbeta CDR3 rearrangement, sequence reads were collapsed and filtered. For each sample, productive Simpson clonality was calculated as the square root of Simpson's diversity index across productive rearrangements. TCRdb provides this immuneACCESS table in a form limited to in-frame rearrangements. Some clones are lacking; in checked studies, under half of them reflect an unresolved V gene, and why the rest are absent is not known. From that table come the V and J calls and clone size; the DNA was used to work out D and trimming. This sample gives 250,000 to 350,000 clones in total; roughly 80% of them show up just once. The ten largest clones add up to more than 1.2% of the sample.

The sample originates from a study of blood T cell repertoires in COVID-19 (dated by TCRdb to about 2020). Background on the whole study: Samples covering the acute and convalescent phases of COVID-19 were provided by collaborators in the United States, Italy and Spain. The prospective study material was composed of cDNA or gDNA derived from T cells, B-cell-depleted T cells, or PBMCs. The dataset comprised deeply sampled blood TCRbeta repertoires from subjects exposed to, actively infected with, or recovered from COVID-19. The repertoires were released in a freely available public database meant as a resource for research on the immune response to SARS-CoV-2. Samples were obtained from the ongoing ImmuneRACE study (first 160 participants) and from roughly 1,300 subjects provided by 6 global collaborators. The sample metadata nearly always contained a de-identified subject ID, COVID-19 status, age in years and sex. Where available, HLA class I and class II types were taken from metadata supplied by the sample provider and were not determined by assay-based typing. On the study overall, not on this receptor specifically: Clinical and demographic metadata were provided uncurated, with the amount varying by source and participant.

At one collaborating source in Seattle, patients were enrolled during active infection and were followed longitudinally through the course of disease. Each collaborating institution followed its own protocols to collect whole blood in K2EDTA tubes. For TCRbeta analysis, collaborator samples were shipped as frozen whole blood, as isolated PBMCs, or as DNA extracted from either sample type. The chain uses TRBV19 and TRBJ2-1; 14 junctional bases match TRBD2. Sequenced material: peripheral blood. The sequence was obtained from a human donor with COVID-19, enrolled during active disease. The donor label of this sample is uncertain. The CDR3 protein is CASIGTSGRNEQFF. The DNA sequence is given as TGTGCCAGTATCGGGACTAGCGGGAGAAATGAGCAGTTCTTC.